This T cell receptor (beta chain) was identified in a study of Ad26.COV2.S vaccination and SARS-CoV-2 variants. Repertoires were generated with immunoSEQ multiplex PCR, while TCRdb's copy carries only in-frame clones and drops some. The data show roughly 300,000 clones, less than 90% seen once. This clone has only one observation. CDR3 length: 14 amino acids. The germline CDR1 and CDR2 sequences are SGDLS and YYNGEE. J was trimmed by 2 bases and V by 3 bases; bases with no gene match: 4. Treatment noted: roughly 18 received Ad26.COV2.S at low or high dose, single or two shots; about 5 received placebo; per-sample allocation not given. The samples were gathered on day 63 after the first injection of vaccine or placebo.

The sequence came from a person aged 18-65 years who received the Ad26.COV2.S COVID-19 vaccine or a placebo. The chain has TRBV9 and TRBJ2-7; 8 bases are a match to TRBD1. Sample: peripheral blood, taken in a trial of Ad26.COV2.S vaccine versus placebo. In DNA, the CDR3 is TGTGCCAGCAGCGAGGGGACAGGCCCCTACGAGCAGTACTTC. Its translation is CASSEGTGPYEQYF.